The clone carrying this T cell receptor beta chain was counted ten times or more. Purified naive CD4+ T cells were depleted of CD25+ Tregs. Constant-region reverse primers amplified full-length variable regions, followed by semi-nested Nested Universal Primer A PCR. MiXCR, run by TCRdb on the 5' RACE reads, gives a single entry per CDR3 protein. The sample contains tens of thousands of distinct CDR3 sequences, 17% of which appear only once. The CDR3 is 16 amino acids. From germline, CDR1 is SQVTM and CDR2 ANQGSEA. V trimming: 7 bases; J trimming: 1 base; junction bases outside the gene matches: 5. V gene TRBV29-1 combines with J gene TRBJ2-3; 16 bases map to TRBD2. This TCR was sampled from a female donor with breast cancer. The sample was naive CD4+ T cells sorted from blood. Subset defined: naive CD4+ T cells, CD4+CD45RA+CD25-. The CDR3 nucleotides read TGCAGCGGCACCGGGACTAGCGGGGGGGGCACAGATACGCAGTATTTT. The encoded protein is CSGTGTSGGGTDTQYF.